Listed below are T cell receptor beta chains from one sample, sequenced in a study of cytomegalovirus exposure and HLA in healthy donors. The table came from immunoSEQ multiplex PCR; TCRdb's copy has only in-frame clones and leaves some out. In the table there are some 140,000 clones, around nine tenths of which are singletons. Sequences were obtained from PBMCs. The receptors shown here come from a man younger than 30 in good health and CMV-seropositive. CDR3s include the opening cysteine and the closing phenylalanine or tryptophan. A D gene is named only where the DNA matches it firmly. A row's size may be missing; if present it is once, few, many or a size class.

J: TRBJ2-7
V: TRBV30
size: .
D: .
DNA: TGTGCCTGGGGGGGCCCGGGGGGAGGCCCGACCTACGAGCAGTACTTC
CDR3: CAWGGPGGGPTYEQYF

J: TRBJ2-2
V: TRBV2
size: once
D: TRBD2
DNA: TGTGCCAGCGCGGGGGCGAACACCGGGGAGCTGTTTTTT
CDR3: CASAGANTGELFF

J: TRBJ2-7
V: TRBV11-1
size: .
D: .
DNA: TGTGCCAGCAGCTTAATCGTCTCCTACGAGCAGTACTTC
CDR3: CASSLIVSYEQYF

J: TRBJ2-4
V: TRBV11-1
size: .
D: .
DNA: TGTGCCAGCAGCACGACTCAGCTATGGCGGGCTGGCATTCAGTACTTC
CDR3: CASSTTQLWRAGIQYF

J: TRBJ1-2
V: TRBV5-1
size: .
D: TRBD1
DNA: TGCGCCAGCAGCTGGACAACAGGGGGCTATGGCTACACCTTC
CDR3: CASSWTTGGYGYTF

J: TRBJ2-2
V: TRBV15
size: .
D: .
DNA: TGTGCCACCAGCAGAGGAGACTCGAACACCGGGGAGCTGTTTTTT
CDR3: CATSRGDSNTGELFF

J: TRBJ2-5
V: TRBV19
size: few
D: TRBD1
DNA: TGTGCCAGTTCTGGGCTGAAGGGGGCGGAGACCCAGTACTTC
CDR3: CASSGLKGAETQYF

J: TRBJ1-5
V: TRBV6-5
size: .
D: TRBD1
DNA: TGTGCCAGCAGGTTGACAGGGCGAAGCAATCAGCCCCAGCATTTT
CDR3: CASRLTGRSNQPQHF

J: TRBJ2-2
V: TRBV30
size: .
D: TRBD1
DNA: TGTGCCTCCTATCGACAGGGACGCACCGGGGAGCTGTTTTTT
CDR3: CASYRQGRTGELFF

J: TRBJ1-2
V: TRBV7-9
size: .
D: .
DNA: TGTGCCAGCAGCTCGACAGGCCGAGCTAACTATGGCTACACCTTC
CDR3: CASSSTGRANYGYTF

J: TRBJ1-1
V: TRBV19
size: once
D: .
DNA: TGTGCCAGTAGGTGGTCCCCCGCAGGGTCCATGAACACTGAAGCTTTCTTT
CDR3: CASRWSPAGSMNTEAFF

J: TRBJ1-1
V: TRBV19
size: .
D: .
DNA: TGTGCCAGTAGTATACCAGGAGGGAGTGGCACTGAAGCTTTCTTT
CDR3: CASSIPGGSGTEAFF

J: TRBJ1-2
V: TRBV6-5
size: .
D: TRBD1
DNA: TGTGCCAGCAGCCACAGGGGTAACTATGGCTACACCTTC
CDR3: CASSHRGNYGYTF

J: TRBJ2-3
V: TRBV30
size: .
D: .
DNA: TGTGCCTGGAGTGTAAGACTAGCAGATACGCAGTATTTT
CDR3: CAWSVRLADTQYF

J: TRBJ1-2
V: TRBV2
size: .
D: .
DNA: TGTGCCAGCAGTGAACGAAGCGGCTACACCTTC
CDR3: CASSERSGYTF

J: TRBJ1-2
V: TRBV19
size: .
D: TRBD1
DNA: TGTGCCAGTAGTATAGAGGCAGGGGGAAGGTATGGCTACACCTTC
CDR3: CASSIEAGGRYGYTF

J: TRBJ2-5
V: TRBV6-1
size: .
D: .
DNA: TGTGCCAGCAGTGGCTGGACTGGAGAAAGGGAGACCCAGTACTTC
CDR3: CASSGWTGERETQYF

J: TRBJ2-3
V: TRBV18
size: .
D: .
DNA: TGTGCCAGCTCACCACTGGGTAGCGAAACGTCAGATACGCAGTATTTT
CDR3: CASSPLGSETSDTQYF

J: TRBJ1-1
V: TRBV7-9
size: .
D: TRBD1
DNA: TGTGCCAGCAGCTTCCGGACAGGTGGGGCTGAAGCTTTCTTT
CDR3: CASSFRTGGAEAFF

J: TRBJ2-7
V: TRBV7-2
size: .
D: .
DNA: TGTGCCAGCAGCTTAGGGACAGGGAGGGTTGGGAATAACTACGAGCAGTACTTC
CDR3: CASSLGTGRVGNNYEQYF

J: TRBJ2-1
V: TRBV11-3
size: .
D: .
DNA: TGTGCCAGCAGCTCGCGACTACCCGGCTCCTACAATGAGCAGTTCTTC
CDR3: CASSSRLPGSYNEQFF

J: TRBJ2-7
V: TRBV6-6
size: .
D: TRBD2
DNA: TGTGCCAGCAGTCCCCGGGGGGGATCCTACGAGCAGTACTTC
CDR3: CASSPRGGSYEQYF

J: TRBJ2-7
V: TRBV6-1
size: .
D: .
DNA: TGTGCCAGCACAGGGTGTGGAAATACTTACGAGCAGTACTTC
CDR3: CASTGCGNTYEQYF

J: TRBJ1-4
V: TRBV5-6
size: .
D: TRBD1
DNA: TGTGCCAGCAGCTCGGACAGGGGGCTAACTAATGAAAAACTGTTTTTT
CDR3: CASSSDRGLTNEKLFF

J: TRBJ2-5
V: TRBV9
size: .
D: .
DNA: TGTGCCAGCAGCGACCGGACAGAACGAGAGACCCAGTACTTC
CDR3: CASSDRTERETQYF

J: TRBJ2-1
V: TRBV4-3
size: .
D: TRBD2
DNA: TGCGCCAGCAGCCAAGACGGGGGGAGTGGCCACAATGAGCAGTTCTTC
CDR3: CASSQDGGSGHNEQFF

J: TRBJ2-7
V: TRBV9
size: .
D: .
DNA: TGTGCCAGCAGCCCAGGGGCCGAATGGGGGCCCTACGAGCAGTACTTC
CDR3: CASSPGAEWGPYEQYF

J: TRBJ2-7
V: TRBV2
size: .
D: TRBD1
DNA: TGTGCCAGCAGTAAGGGACAGGGGGCCTACGAGCAGTACTTC
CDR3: CASSKGQGAYEQYF

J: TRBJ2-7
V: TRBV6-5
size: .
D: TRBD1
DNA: TGTGCCAGCAGTCGATCGACAGGGGACGGGGAGCAGTACTTC
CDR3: CASSRSTGDGEQYF